The 21 T cell receptor beta chains in this list originate from one sample, sequenced in a study of blood T cell repertoires in COVID-19. Assay used: immunoSEQ multiplex PCR; TCRdb lists only in-frame clones, some missing. The sample consists of about 130,000 clones, roughly 79% of them appearing once. What was sequenced was peripheral blood. The source is a human donor in a cohort sampled during active COVID-19.

The rearrangement joins TRBV19 to TRBJ2-3; 7 positions agree with TRBD2. J gave up 1 base and V 3 bases, and 4 bases lay outside the gene matches. This CDR3 is 15 amino acids long. Per germline, CDR1 LNHDA and CDR2 SQIVND (reference sequence). The CDR3 region has the DNA TGTGCCAGTAGTATGGGCAGCGGGGGCACAGATACGCAGTATTTT. It is translated as CASSMGSGGTDTQYF.

The chain couples TRBV5-4 to TRBJ1-2; 8 bases agree with TRBD1. CDR3 size: 14 residues. V lost 4 bases to trimming and J lost 2 bases; unmatched junction nucleotides: 4. The germline CDR1 and CDR2 sequences are SGHNT and YYREEE (reference sequence). DNA of the CDR3: TGTGCCAGCAGCCAAGGACAGGGCAACTATGGCTACACCTTC. The encoded protein is CASSQGQGNYGYTF. Full variable domain (outside the CDR3, taken from reference TRBV5-4 and TRBJ1-2): ETGVTQSPTHLIKTRGQQVTLRCSSQSGHNTVSWYQQALGQGPQFIFQYYREEENGRGNFPPRFSGLQFPNYSSELNVNALELDDSALYLCASSQGQGNYGYTFGSGTRLTVV.

The chain has TRBV5-3 and TRBJ1-2, with D unclear. TRBV5-3 falls under the ORF class, with uncertain function. The CDR3 runs to 12 residues. Between the trimmed V and J ends, which lost 8 bases and 6 bases, there was a span of 14 bases. As DNA, the CDR3 is TGTGCCAGTAACGAGGAGGCCCATGGCTACACCTTC. It specifies CASNEEAHGYTF.

The chain joins TRBV28 to TRBJ2-7, with D tentatively TRBD2 (6 bases). This CDR3 is built from 15 residues. With 6 bases removed from V and 0 bases from J, the gap between germline ends came to 15 bases. The germline CDR1 and CDR2 sequences are MDHEN and SYDVKM. The CDR3 protein is CASRLGRGSSYEQYF. The CDR3 DNA reads as TGTGCCAGCAGATTAGGGCGGGGTAGCTCCTACGAGCAGTACTTC.

This chain connects TRBV5-1 to TRBJ2-7, with TRBD1 identical over 11 bases. The CDR3 length is 14 residues. The junction had 5 bases not matched to a gene; V was cut back by 5 bases and J by 4 bases. Looked up from germline, CDR1 is SGHRS and CDR2 is YFSETQ. The CDR3 DNA sequence: TGCGCCAGCAGACGAGGACAGGGGGCTTACGAGCAGTACTTC. Amino acids: CASRRGQGAYEQYF.

The chain links TRBV2 to TRBJ1-1; the D gene is possibly TRBD1 (5 bases). Germline CDR1 reads SNHLY; CDR2 reads FYNNEI. The V end lost 4 bases, the J end lost 5 bases, and 20 bases lay between the germline ends. The CDR3 runs 16 residues. The CDR3 bases are TGTGCCAGCAGTGGGGGGTCGGGAGGAGCAGGGACTGAAGCTTTCTTT. Its protein product is CASSGGSGGAGTEAFF.

Only one count was recorded for this clone. V gene TRBV6-5 combines with J gene TRBJ1-1, with 7 bases aligning to TRBD1. This CDR3 is 14 amino acids long. Trimming took 10 bases from V and 2 from J; bases not matched to a gene: 10. Per the germline V gene, CDR1 is MNHEY and CDR2 is SVGAGI. CDR3 DNA sequence: TGTGCCATTCGCGGGACAGCCGAAAACACTGAAGCTTTCTTT. It yields the protein CAIRGTAENTEAFF.

The chain is built from TRBV28 and TRBJ2-1, with 7 bases fitting TRBD1. V was pared by 5 bases and J by 5 bases, with 3 bases of the junction left unmatched. The CDR3 extends over 13 amino acids. CDR1 is MDHEN, CDR2 SYDVKM, per germline. CDR3 sequence reads: CASSRDSNNEQFF. Written as DNA, the CDR3 is TGTGCCAGCAGTCGGGACAGCAACAATGAGCAGTTCTTC.

The rearrangement uses TRBV30 and TRBJ2-7; 10 nucleotides line up with TRBD1. Germline lookup yields CDR1 GTSNPN and CDR2 SVGIG (reference sequence). The CDR3 is made up of 16 amino acids. J was trimmed by 2 bases and V by 1 base; bases with no gene match: 8. This CDR3 reads CAWSELSGTGAYEQYF. Here the CDR3 DNA reads TGTGCCTGGAGTGAACTGTCCGGGACAGGGGCCTACGAGCAGTACTTC.

This chain joins TRBV6-1 and TRBJ2-4, with 7 positions matching TRBD1. V was pared by 3 bases and J by 1 base, with 3 bases of the junction left unmatched. The CDR3 is made up of 15 amino acids. Germline V lookup: CDR1 MNHNS, CDR2 SASEGT. The CDR3 reads CASSDRGMAKNIQYF. The CDR3 bases are TGTGCCAGCAGTGACAGGGGGATGGCCAAAAACATTCAGTACTTC.

The genes are TRBV19 and TRBJ2-3; D is perhaps TRBD2 (5 bases). Germline V gives CDR1 LNHDA, CDR2 SQIVND (reference sequence). The CDR3 consists of 14 residues. The V gene lost 5 bases and the J gene lost 0 bases, with 9 bases spanning the gap. The CDR3 DNA sequence: TGTGCCAGTAGTGCGAGGGCGAGCACAGATACGCAGTATTTT. Translated: CASSARASTDTQYF. Using reference TRBV19 and TRBJ2-3 for the parts outside the CDR3, the full variable domain is DGGITQSPKYLFRKEGQNVTLSCEQNLNHDAMYWYRQDPGQGLRLIYYSQIVNDFQKGDIAEGYSVSREKKESFPLTVTSAQKNPTAFYLCASSARASTDTQYFGPGTRLTVL.

The rearrangement joins TRBV19 to TRBJ1-1, with D tentatively TRBD1 (5 bases). The CDR3 consists of 13 residues. Germline lookup yields CDR1 LNHDA and CDR2 SQIVND (reference sequence). V was cut by 3 bases and J by 4 bases, with 9 bases left in between. The CDR3 protein is CASSIQGITEAFF. The CDR3, as DNA: TGTGCCAGTAGTATCCAGGGAATCACTGAAGCTTTCTTT.

The rearrangement uses TRBV7-3 and TRBJ2-1; 12 bases are shared with TRBD2. CDR1 is SGHTA, CDR2 FQGTGA, per germline. This CDR3 is built from 18 residues. The J segment lost 7 bases and the V segment lost 0 bases, leaving 10 bases of the junction unmatched. The CDR3 DNA follows: TGTGCCAGCAGCTTAACAAGCCTAGCGGGGGGGCCCGAAAATGAGCAGTTCTTC. Translated, it gives CASSLTSLAGGPENEQFF.

This clone has a handful of counts. This chain uses TRBV5-6 with TRBJ1-2; 12 nucleotides line up with TRBD1. V shed 6 bases and J 8 bases; nucleotides not matched to a gene: 5. The CDR3 is made up of 13 amino acids. In germline, CDR1 is SGHDT, CDR2 YYEEEE. The CDR3 loop is CASTWDRGPGYTF. DNA for the CDR3: TGTGCCAGCACCTGGGACAGGGGGCCCGGCTACACCTTC.

V is TRBV5-1 and J is TRBJ2-5; tentative D call: TRBD1 (5 bases). V lost 5 bases and J lost 1, with 15 bases in between. Germline V CDR1 and CDR2: SGHRS, YFSETQ. The CDR3 is 15 amino acids. CDR3 nucleotide sequence: TGCGCCAGCAGTTTACGTCAGGGTTCCCAAGAGACCCAGTACTTC. It codes for CASSLRQGSQETQYF.

The chain uses TRBV27 and TRBJ1-1; D not certain. V shed 2 bases and J shed 1 base, with 8 bases lying between them. From germline, CDR1 is MNHEY and CDR2 SMNVEV (reference sequence). The CDR3 totals 14 residues. CDR3 sequence: CASSLRQANTEAFF. The CDR3, as DNA: TGTGCCAGCAGTTTACGGCAGGCGAACACTGAAGCTTTCTTT.

Remarks on this clone: The sample contains more than one DNA sequence encoding this CDR3. The CDR3 loop reads CASSESYYEQYF. DNA of the CDR3: TGTGCCAGCAGTGAATCTTACTACGAGCAGTACTTC. J is TRBJ2-7 and V is TRBV2, with D uncertain. Trimming stripped 2 bases from V and 3 bases from J, with 5 bases between. Germline values: CDR1 SNHLY, CDR2 FYNNEI. This CDR3 spans 12 amino acids.

The V gene is TRBV5-4, the J gene TRBJ2-3, with D possibly matching TRBD2 (7 bases). V was clipped by 6 bases and J by 0 bases, with 14 bases between them. This CDR3 region has 15 residues. Germline V gene data show CDR1 as SGHNT and CDR2 as YYREEE (reference sequence). The DNA for the CDR3 is TGTGCCAGCAAAAGGGGGGGCGGTAGCACAGATACGCAGTATTTT. Its translation is CASKRGGGSTDTQYF. The full variable domain, with the rest looked up from reference TRBV5-4 and TRBJ2-3, is ETGVTQSPTHLIKTRGQQVTLRCSSQSGHNTVSWYQQALGQGPQFIFQYYREEENGRGNFPPRFSGLQFPNYSSELNVNALELDDSALYLCASKRGGGSTDTQYFGPGTRLTVL.

The chain recombines TRBV5-1 with TRBJ2-5, with 7 bases fitting TRBD2. Germline V gene data show CDR1 as SGHRS and CDR2 as YFSETQ. With 3 bases clipped from V and 5 bases from J, the junction kept 7 bases outside the gene matches. The CDR3 has 14 residues. The CDR3 loop is CASSSILASETQYF. The CDR3 nucleotides read TGCGCCAGCAGCTCGATACTAGCGTCGGAGACCCAGTACTTC. Together with reference TRBV5-1 and TRBJ2-5, the CDR3 gives the full variable domain: KAGVTQTPRYLIKTRGQQVTLSCSPISGHRSVSWYQQTPGQGLQFLFEYFSETQRNKGNFPGRFSGRQFSNSRSEMNVSTLELGDSALYLCASSSILASETQYFGPGTRLLVL.

The rearrangement uses TRBV6-5 and TRBJ1-2; D unresolved. The germline V and J ends were trimmed by 2 bases and 0 bases, with 4 bases remaining between them. Germline V CDR1 and CDR2: MNHEY, SVGAGI. The CDR3 length is 13 residues. The CDR3 loop is CASSYEANYGYTF. For the CDR3, the DNA is TGTGCCAGCAGTTACGAGGCTAACTATGGCTACACCTTC.

V and J are TRBV5-8 and TRBJ2-1, with no clear D. Germline-derived CDR1 and CDR2 are SGHTS and YDEGEE. The CDR3 extends over 15 amino acids. Trimming removed 3 bases from V and 0 bases from J, with 10 bases in between. The CDR3 DNA sequence: TGTGCCAGCAGCTCCCTAGTCTTCTCCTACAATGAGCAGTTCTTC. Translation gives CASSSLVFSYNEQFF.